The clone carrying this T cell receptor beta chain was observed a handful of times. No antigen is known for it. Produced via immunoSEQ multiplex PCR; TCRdb's table is partial and in-frame only. The table lists 45,000 to 60,000 clones, approximately 63% of them singletons. This sample was taken from a study of T cell clones after liver transplantation. Across the whole study: TCRbeta sequencing after a pre-transplant mixed lymphocyte reaction identified graft-donor-reactive clones, later tracked in post-transplant blood. As an antigen-independent comparator, third-party-reactive TCRbeta sequences came from pre-transplant mixed lymphocyte reactions. Study results and limitations: A larger donor-reactive than third-party decline suggested partial antigen-specific deletion. Graft donor-reactive T cells may have migrated into the graft rather than being deleted.

Germline V CDR1 and CDR2: LNHDA, SQIVND (reference sequence). The trim removed 5 bases at V and 5 bases at J, leaving 10 bases unmatched. The CDR3 runs 16 residues. The TCR was taken from a human patient who received a liver transplant. Some T cells could come from the graft donor. This sample comprised CD4+ T cells from blood, obtained at the approximately 15-month timepoint. This chain connects TRBV19 to TRBJ1-4, with 8 positions matching TRBD1. The CDR3 reads CASSLLVGQGNEKLFF. Written as DNA, the CDR3 is TGTGCCAGTAGTCTTCTAGTTGGACAGGGAAATGAAAAACTGTTTTTT.